One sample yielded the 20 T cell receptor beta chains listed below, sequenced in a study of CD8 T cells in Susac syndrome. Random hexamers were used to reverse transcribe the RNA input (roughly 0.5 to 1 ug). MiXCR, run by TCRdb on the immunoSEQ multiplex PCR reads, gives a single entry per CDR3 protein. The sample contains around 130,000 distinct CDR3 sequences, 95% to 96% of which appear only once. Sequenced: CD4+ T cells from PBMCs. These receptors were collected from a human donor with Susac syndrome.

The chain has TRBV2 and TRBJ2-1, with a weak D call TRBD2 (6 bases). CDR3 length: 17 residues. Germline V lookup: CDR1 SNHLY, CDR2 FYNNEI. V dropped 2 bases and J dropped 0 bases, with 14 bases sitting between them. CDR3 amino acids: CASSELTSTSSYNEQFF. The CDR3 DNA reads TGTGCCAGCAGTGAATTAACTAGCACCAGCTCCTACAATGAGCAGTTCTTC.

The chain recombines TRBV12-3 or TRBV12-4 with TRBJ1-5; possibly TRBD1 for D (6 bases). This CDR3 is built from 14 residues. Trimming shortened V by 3 bases and J by 6 bases, and 12 bases separated the two germline ends. The CDR3 DNA is TGTGCCAGCAGTTTTTACCAGGGGATTCAGCCCCAGCATTTT. This codes for CASSFYQGIQPQHF.

V usage is TRBV30 and J usage is TRBJ1-5, with D tentatively TRBD1 (6 bases). CDR1 is GTSNPN, CDR2 SVGIG, per germline (reference sequence). CDR3 length equals 14 residues. V was cut by 2 bases and J by 6 bases, with 14 bases left in between. The CDR3 DNA reads TGTGCCTGGAGTTCTGGGGCCAGGGGTCAGCCCCAGCATTTT. Translated, it gives CAWSSGARGQPQHF.

This rearrangement joins TRBV4-2 to TRBJ1-2, with a tentative D call TRBD1 (6 bases). The CDR3 has 14 amino acids. Trimming cost V 2 bases and J 3 bases, with 10 bases left between them. Germline V lookup: CDR1 LGHNA, CDR2 YNFKEQ. The CDR3 DNA reads as TGTGCCAGCAGCCAAAGGGACAACGACTATGGCTACACCTTC. Its translation is CASSQRDNDYGYTF.

This chain uses TRBV3-1 with TRBJ2-7, with 7 bases that match TRBD1. Germline CDR1 and CDR2: LGHDT and YNNKEL (reference sequence). Trimming at V came to 1 base and at J to 5 bases, leaving 5 bases not matched to a gene. CDR3 length: 14 amino acids. The CDR3 loop is CASSQATGYHEQYF. CDR3 coding DNA: TGTGCCAGCAGCCAAGCGACAGGGTACCACGAGCAGTACTTC.

The table lists this clonotype with a count of one. V is TRBV29-1 and J is TRBJ2-1; D perhaps matches TRBD2 (6 bases). V lost 4 bases and J lost 3, with 13 bases in between. This CDR3 is 14 amino acids long. The germline CDR1 and CDR2 sequences are SQVTM and ANQGSEA. CDR3 DNA sequence: TGCAGCGTTGCGAGGAGGGCCCTCTACAATGAGCAGTTCTTC. It translates to CSVARRALYNEQFF.

The genes are TRBV24-1 and TRBJ2-7; D is unclear. V lost 4 bases and J 0 bases, leaving 6 bases between the germline ends. CDR1 is KGHDR and CDR2 is SFDVKD in the germline V gene. There are 13 residues in the CDR3. The CDR3 loop reads CATSDPSSYEQYF. CDR3 in DNA: TGTGCCACCAGTGACCCCAGCTCCTACGAGCAGTACTTC.

V is TRBV29-1 and J is TRBJ2-3; D not resolved. The CDR3 consists of 15 residues. With 4 bases removed from V and 2 bases from J, the gap between germline ends came to 16 bases. The V gene's germline CDR1 is SQVTM and CDR2 ANQGSEA. CDR3 nucleotides: TGCAGCGTTGCCGCCGGTGGGTGGGTCACAGATACGCAGTATTTT. It translates to CSVAAGGWVTDTQYF.

This chain connects TRBV25-1 to TRBJ2-5; 7 bases match TRBD1. The length of the CDR3 is 17 residues. CDR1 is MGHDK and CDR2 is SYGVNS in the germline V gene. V lost 0 bases, J lost 1 base, and 8 bases stayed unmatched. The CDR3: CASSEYSTGHSQETQYF. The CDR3 DNA reads TGTGCCAGCAGTGAATATTCGACAGGGCATTCCCAAGAGACCCAGTACTTC.

This clonotype was picked up a small number of times. The chain couples TRBV7-8 to TRBJ1-5; tentatively, D is TRBD1 (5 bases). Between the trimmed V and J ends, which lost 3 bases and 0 bases, there was a span of 6 bases. Germline CDR1 is SGHVS and CDR2 is FQNEAQ. The CDR3 is 14 residues long. This chain's CDR3 is CASSLGTSNQPQHF. CDR3 DNA: TGTGCCAGCAGCTTGGGGACTAGCAATCAGCCCCAGCATTTT.

The chain is built from TRBV29-1 and TRBJ1-3; 7 bases line up with TRBD1. This CDR3 spans 13 amino acids. V gave up 5 bases and J gave up 2 bases; unmatched junction bases: 3. Germline V CDR1 and CDR2: SQVTM, ANQGSEA. CDR3 DNA sequence: TGCAGCGTTAGACAGGGAACTGGAAACACCATATATTTT. Translating it yields CSVRQGTGNTIYF.

This chain joins TRBV18 and TRBJ1-5; possible D gene TRBD1, 5 bases. Per the germline V gene, CDR1 is KGHSH and CDR2 is LQKENI. This CDR3 contains 15 residues. V was shortened by 2 bases and J by 7 bases, with 15 bases between the two germline ends. CDR3 coding DNA: TGTGCCAGCTCACCAAAGGAGGGGATCGGGCAGCCCCAGCATTTT. Amino acid sequence: CASSPKEGIGQPQHF.

The chain carries TRBV18 and TRBJ1-2; 11 bases are shared with TRBD1. Per germline, CDR1 KGHSH and CDR2 LQKENI. The length of the CDR3 is 15 residues. V was clipped by 2 bases and J by 4 bases; unmatched bases: 3. The CDR3 DNA sequence: TGTGCCAGCTCACCATTGGGACAGGGGGTCTATGGCTACACCTTC. Translating gives CASSPLGQGVYGYTF.

V gene TRBV29-1 combines with J gene TRBJ1-2; no reliable D call. V was cut by 6 bases and J by 0 bases, with 23 bases left in between. The CDR3 spans 17 residues. Germline V gene sequence: CDR1 SQVTM, CDR2 ANQGSEA. CDR3 DNA: TGCAGCGTACTGCTTAAAAGGAATCCCCGAGCTAACTATGGCTACACCTTC. It translates to CSVLLKRNPRANYGYTF.

This clonotype has a single count. The V and J genes are TRBV11-2 and TRBJ2-1, with D maybe TRBD2 (6 bases). This CDR3 is 14 amino acids long. Trimming took 5 bases from V and 4 from J, leaving 12 bases between them. From germline, CDR1 is SGHAT and CDR2 FQNNGV. CDR3 loop: CASSLLSGYNEQFF. CDR3 DNA sequence: TGTGCCAGCAGCCTGCTGAGCGGGTACAATGAGCAGTTCTTC.

This chain links TRBV29-1 with TRBJ1-1; weak D call: TRBD1 (5 bases). This CDR3 is built from 11 residues. V was clipped by 3 bases and J by 6 bases, with 8 bases between them. Looked up from germline, CDR1 is SQVTM and CDR2 is ANQGSEA. CDR3 coding DNA: TGCAGCGTTGACAGGGCCCCTGAAGCTTTCTTT. Translated, it gives CSVDRAPEAFF.

The CDR3 DNA reads as TGCGCCAGCAGATCCATAGCGGGAGTGCTGGACAATGAGCAGTTCTTC. This encodes CASRSIAGVLDNEQFF. V is TRBV5-1 and J is TRBJ2-1; 9 bases map to TRBD2. V gave up 5 bases and J gave up 5 bases; unmatched junction bases: 11. The CDR3 has 16 residues. Per germline, CDR1 SGHRS and CDR2 YFSETQ.

The chain combines TRBV12-3 or TRBV12-4 with TRBJ2-5; D is perhaps TRBD2 (6 bases). CDR3 length: 14 residues. The V gene lost 6 bases and the J gene lost 6 bases, with 17 bases spanning the gap. This chain's CDR3 is CASRPRGSAKTQYF. CDR3 DNA sequence: TGTGCCAGCAGGCCACGGGGGTCTGCGAAGACCCAGTACTTC.

V gene TRBV5-6 combines with J gene TRBJ2-1, with TRBD2 matching over 9 bases. V trimming: 0 bases; J trimming: 1 base; junction bases outside the gene matches: 5. CDR1 and CDR2 (germline): SGHDT, YYEEEE. This CDR3 spans 17 amino acids. The chain's CDR3 is CASSLGPLAGSYNEQFF. Written as DNA, the CDR3 is TGTGCCAGCAGCTTGGGGCCTCTAGCGGGATCCTACAATGAGCAGTTCTTC.

The chain recombines TRBV28 with TRBJ2-5, with D tentatively TRBD1 (6 bases). Trimming removed 10 bases from V and 5 bases from J, with 20 bases in between. CDR1 is MDHEN and CDR2 is SYDVKM in the germline V gene. There are 14 residues in the CDR3. The CDR3 reads CATAWDTLRETQYF. The CDR3, as DNA: TGTGCCACCGCATGGGACACCCTACGGGAGACCCAGTACTTC.